This T cell receptor (beta chain) stems from a study of blood T cell repertoires in COVID-19. V gave up 6 bases and J gave up 1 base, with 9 bases separating them. The CDR3 runs to 13 residues. Clones were read by immunoSEQ multiplex PCR, and TCRdb kept only the in-frame ones, dropping some. Counted here are tens of thousands of clones, just under 75% occurring once; the ten biggest clones make up around 4.4%. The J gene is TRBJ1-1, the V gene TRBV12-3 or TRBV12-4; D remains unclear. This TCR was sampled from a woman between 65 and 79 years old with COVID-19, enrolled during active disease. The material sequenced was peripheral blood. The CDR3 bases are TGTGCCAGCAGCATACAATGGAACACTGAAGCTTTCTTT. Its protein product is CASSIQWNTEAFF.